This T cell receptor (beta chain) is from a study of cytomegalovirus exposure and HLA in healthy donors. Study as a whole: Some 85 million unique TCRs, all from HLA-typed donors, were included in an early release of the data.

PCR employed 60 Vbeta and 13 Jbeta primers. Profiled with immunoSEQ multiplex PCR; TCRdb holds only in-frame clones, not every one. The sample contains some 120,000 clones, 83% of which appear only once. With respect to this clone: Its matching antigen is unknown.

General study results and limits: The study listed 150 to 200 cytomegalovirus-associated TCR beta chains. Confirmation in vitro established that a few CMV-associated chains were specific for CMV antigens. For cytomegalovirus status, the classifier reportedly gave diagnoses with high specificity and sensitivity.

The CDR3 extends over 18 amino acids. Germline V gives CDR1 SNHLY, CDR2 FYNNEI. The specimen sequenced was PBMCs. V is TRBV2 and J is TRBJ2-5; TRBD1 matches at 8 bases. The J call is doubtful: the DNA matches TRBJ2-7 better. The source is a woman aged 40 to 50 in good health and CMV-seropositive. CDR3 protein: CASSEAWAGGALHYEQYF. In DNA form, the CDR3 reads TGTGCCAGCAGTGAAGCTTGGGCAGGGGGCGCCCTCCACTACGAGCAGTACTTC.